A selection of T cell receptor beta chains follows, all from one sample in a study of naive and memory T cell subsets. TCRdb itself ran the UMI-ligation and nested PCR reads through MiXCR, one entry per CDR3 protein. The sample records 130,000 to 150,000 distinct CDR3 sequences, about 15% being singletons. The material sequenced was naive CD4+ T cells from blood. All receptors derive from a human donor in good health. The CDR3 runs from the conserved cysteine through the conserved F or W. Each record gives: V gene, D gene, clone size, J gene, CDR3 DNA, CDR3 protein. D genes are given only for firm matches. Size is omitted from some rows. Given values are once, few, many or a class for expanded clones.

>TRBV28|TRBD1|few|TRBJ1-2
TGTGCCAGCATCCTCAGGGGGCCTTCTAACTATGGCTACACCTTC
CASILRGPSNYGYTF
>TRBV20-1|NA|few|TRBJ2-3
TGCAGTGCTAGGGTCACAGGGACAGATACGCAGTATTTT
CSARVTGTDTQYF
>TRBV6-1|TRBD2|few|TRBJ2-7
TGTGCCAGCAGTGAAGCGCTCGGACTAGCGCTCTCCTACGAGCAGTACTTC
CASSEALGLALSYEQYF
>TRBV28|TRBD2|many|TRBJ2-7
TGTGCCAGCAGTGAAACACCGACTAGCACTAGCGAGCAGTACTTC
CASSETPTSTSEQYF
>TRBV5-1|NA|few|TRBJ2-2
TGCGCCAGCAGCGCTCAGGTCATTGTGAACACCGGGGAGCTGTTTTTT
CASSAQVIVNTGELFF
>TRBV7-3|NA|NA|TRBJ1-1
TGTGCCAGCAGCTTCGGGGGGAACACTGAAGCTTTCTTT
CASSFGGNTEAFF
>TRBV7-9|NA|many|TRBJ1-5
TGTGCCAGCAGCTTAGAGAATCAGCCCCAGCATTTT
CASSLENQPQHF
>TRBV5-5|NA|few|TRBJ2-1
TGTGCCAGCAGCTCCACAGCCGGGAACTACAATGAGCAGTTCTTC
CASSSTAGNYNEQFF
>TRBV18|TRBD1|few|TRBJ2-3
TGTGCCAGCTCACCACCGTGGACAGGGGACACAGATACGCAGTATTTT
CASSPPWTGDTDTQYF
>TRBV24-1|NA|NA|TRBJ1-1
TGTGCCACCAGTGATTCGGGGGTGACTGAAGCTTTCTTT
CATSDSGVTEAFF
>TRBV4-1|NA|NA|TRBJ1-5
TGCGCCAGCAGCCAAGAAGGCAGCGTCAATCAGCCCCAGCATTTT
CASSQEGSVNQPQHF
>TRBV9|TRBD2|few|TRBJ2-2
TGTGCCAGCAGCGTCTCCCCCGGGACTAGCGGGAACACCGGGGAGCTGTTTTTT
CASSVSPGTSGNTGELFF
>TRBV12-3/TRBV12-4|NA|many|TRBJ2-3
TGTGCCAGCAGGGTGGACACAGATACGCAGTATTTT
CASRVDTDTQYF
>TRBV7-9|NA|few|TRBJ1-4
TGTGCCAGCACCTTTGTTGGGGGCTCTAATGAAAAACTGTTTTTT
CASTFVGGSNEKLFF
>TRBV10-3|NA|few|TRBJ1-5
TGTGCCATCACGGCCGAGCGAGGGACGTGGCCCCAGCATTTT
CAITAERGTWPQHF
>TRBV27|NA|many|TRBJ1-1
TGTGCCAGCAGTACCGGACAGATCATGAACACTGAAGCTTTCTTT
CASSTGQIMNTEAFF
>TRBV29-1|NA|few|TRBJ2-3
TGCAGCGTTGGACAGGTTATCACAGATACGCAGTATTTT
CSVGQVITDTQYF
>TRBV7-9|NA|NA|TRBJ2-3
TGTGCCAGCAGCTTAGCACAGGGAGTACGCACAGATACGCAGTATTTT
CASSLAQGVRTDTQYF
>TRBV5-1|NA|NA|TRBJ2-1
TGCGCCAGCAGCTTGTACAGGACCAGCTCCTACAATGAGCAGTTCTTC
CASSLYRTSSYNEQFF
>TRBV29-1|TRBD2|NA|TRBJ2-7
TGCAGCGTTGAAGATACGGGAGGAATGTACGAGCAGTACTTC
CSVEDTGGMYEQYF
>TRBV7-2|NA|NA|TRBJ2-1
TGTGCCAGCAGCCCACCTAACTCCTACCAGGGGTTCGGTGAGCAGTTCTTC
CASSPPNSYQGFGEQFF
>TRBV20-1|TRBD2|few|TRBJ2-7
TGCAGTGCTCCCCGACTAGCGGGAAGTTACGAGCAGTACTTC
CSAPRLAGSYEQYF
>TRBV20-1|TRBD2|many|TRBJ2-7
TGCAGTGCGGTAACTAGCGGGAGGGCCCACGAGCAGTACTTC
CSAVTSGRAHEQYF
>TRBV7-2|TRBD2|few|TRBJ2-7
TGTGCCAGCAGCTTCCCCCATACACGTAGGACTAGCGGGACTACCTACGAGCAGTACTTC
CASSFPHTRRTSGTTYEQYF
>TRBV19|TRBD1|few|TRBJ1-4
TGTGCCAGTAGTATGATATGGGGACAGGACTCAACTAATGAAAAACTGTTTTTT
CASSMIWGQDSTNEKLFF
>TRBV27|TRBD1|NA|TRBJ2-6
TGTGCCAGCAGTTTACCGGGACAGGGGACTGGGGCCAACGTCCTGACTTTC
CASSLPGQGTGANVLTF
>TRBV7-2|NA|few|TRBJ2-1
TGTGCCACGGTGACCGGGACCGTTAGCTCCTACAATGAGCAGTTCTTC
CATVTGTVSSYNEQFF
>TRBV29-1|NA|NA|TRBJ1-2
TGCAGCGTTGAAGACAGGGTTCGAGGCTACACCTTC
CSVEDRVRGYTF